The TCR beta chain described here comes from a study of Ad26.COV2.S vaccination and SARS-CoV-2 variants (dated by TCRdb to 2020 to 2023). For context, the study as a whole: Vaccine-arm donors came from COV1001, a multicentre, randomized, double-blind, placebo-controlled phase I-IIa trial of Ad26.COV2.S in healthy adults. Ad26.COV2.S was given intramuscularly at 5x10^10 or 1x10^11 viral particles, as a single shot or as two shots 56 days apart. TCRbeta repertoire sequencing was used to assess the specificity and breadth of SARS-CoV-2-reactive T cell receptors after Ad26.COV2.S vaccination. A total of around 32 samples were included in the TCR-sequenced set, comprising approximately 20 Ad26.COV2.S vaccine recipients, 5 placebo recipients and 8 SARS-CoV-2 convalescent individuals. Trial participants were randomized into five groups of five: low-dose or high-dose Ad26.COV2.S given once or twice, or placebo on both occasions. Blinding of investigators to trial group allocation was maintained during experiments and outcome assessment. Overall study outcomes, separate from this receptor: The study lacked the statistical power to compare responses across vaccine doses or regimens. The authors noted that the TCR breadth and depth analyses may have underestimated total T cell responses. Spike-specific TCR breadth was higher in Ad26.COV2.S recipients than in placebo recipients (P = 0.0014). Non-spike TCR breadth was comparable between vaccine and placebo recipients, consistent with the vaccine containing only spike. After vaccination, spike-specific CD8+ and CD4+ T cell responses were reported to show substantial breadth.

At the junction V is shortened by 0 bases and J by 5 bases, with 16 bases in between. CDR1 and CDR2 were assigned from the germline V gene as LGHNA and YSLEER. The CDR3 sequence holds 17 residues, the cysteine and phenylalanine included. The sequence is cut down to CDR3 DNA, 51 bases in frame from base 1. About this clone: What this receptor recognizes is not known. The sample holds no much larger clone one base away, and base qualities are not on file.

The treatment or condition tag for this specimen amounts to: 15 to 20 received Ad26.COV2.S at low or high dose, single or two shots; roughly 5 received placebo; per-sample allocation not given. For vaccine and placebo recipients, the sequenced repertoires came from samples collected on day 63 after the first injection. Cohort 1b enrolled 25 adults aged 18-55 years at a single site in Boston, USA, between 29 July and 7 August 2020. As a vaccine, Ad26.COV2.S was a replication-incompetent adenovirus type 26 vector that expressed a prefusion-stabilized SARS-CoV-2 spike protein derived from the original Wuhan strain. The immunoSEQ Assay was used to sequence TCRbeta CDR3 regions. After extraction, genomic DNA underwent amplification by bias-controlled multiplex PCR, followed by high-throughput sequencing. The study's own analysis went as follows. To quantify the absolute abundance of every unique TCRbeta CDR3 region, sequences were collapsed and filtered. T cell fraction was estimated by normalizing TCRbeta template counts to usable DNA, with usable DNA measured through amplification of reference genes found in all nucleated cells. Repertoire TCRs were annotated as SARS-CoV-2-specific by exact matching of V gene, CDR3 amino acid sequence and J gene to a known reactive TCR set. The reference SARS-CoV-2 TCR set came from MIRA and was filtered for enrichment in COVID-19-positive ImmuneCODE repertoires, removing public or cross-reactive TCRs. Based on the MIRA antigens, annotated TCRs were further analysed at the level of specific ORF or position within ORF. Breadth was defined as the number of annotated unique rearrangements divided by the total number of unique productive rearrangements, and depth was defined as the summed frequency of the annotated unique rearrangements. Two-sided Wilcoxon rank-sum tests were applied when comparing TCR breadth between groups. TCRdb retrieved this table from immuneACCESS and kept in-frame rearrangements only. Not all clones are present; in checked studies, unresolved V genes account for under half, and no reason is known for the remainder. V and J calls and clone size come straight from that table; D and trimming were deduced from the DNA. Within this sample are 300,000 to 350,000 clones, with approximately 86% of them counted one time only. About 10% of the sample is held by the ten biggest clonotypes.

This chain joins TRBV4-3 to TRBJ1-4; the D gene assignment is ambiguous. The source was peripheral blood, collected in a trial of Ad26.COV2.S vaccine versus placebo. This clonotype was obtained from a person between 18 and 59 years old who received the Ad26.COV2.S COVID-19 vaccine or a placebo. The DNA sequence reads TGCGCCAGCAGCCAAGACAGAAATCAAAAGCAAAATGAAAAACTGTTTTTT. This codes for CASSQDRNQKQNEKLFF.